This TCR beta chain is from a study of CD8+CD57+ T cells in acquired aplastic anemia. Patients chosen for sequencing had CD8+CD57+ cells that had expanded, as shown by flow cytometry. Germline values: CDR1 LGHNA, CDR2 YSLEER. The CDR3 contains 15 residues. V was pared by 0 bases and J by 9 bases, with 12 bases between. Using genomic DNA as the template, TCR beta VDJ and CDR3 profiling was carried out. Each CDR3 protein gets one entry after TCRdb re-called the reads with MiXCR. This sample yields 120,000 or so distinct CDR3 sequences, of which about 50% are seen a single time; 25% to 35% belongs to the top ten.

The sequencing sample was made of sorted CD4+, CD8+, or CD8+CD57+ T cells (not recorded which) from PBMCs. This TCR derives from a human donor with aplastic anemia. The V gene is TRBV4-3, the J gene TRBJ1-6, with D perhaps TRBD1 (5 bases). The CDR3 reads CASSQDQGLVSPLHF. The CDR3 coding sequence is TGCGCCAGCAGCCAAGATCAGGGTCTGGTTTCACCCCTCCACTTT.